This T cell receptor beta chain was documented in a study of human T cells and chemical hapten exposure. Across the whole study: DPC (0.01%) was patch tested on the upper back and read at 6 days.

Library preparation tagged each individual cDNA molecule with a unique molecular identifier. TCRdb fed the RACE reads into MiXCR, producing one record per CDR3 protein. The sample holds about 110,000 distinct CDR3 sequences, approximately 12% seen once. In its sample, this clonotype was seen a few times. CDR1 is SQVTM and CDR2 is ANQGSEA in the germline V gene. The CDR3 runs to 15 residues. With 7 bases removed from V and 2 bases from J, the gap between germline ends came to 20 bases. The time point: pre-sensitization, week 0. Stated treatment: therapeutic diphenylcyclopropenone sensitization with weekly scalp DPC. Only after blood had been drawn was each patch test applied. The study enrolled 18 to 70-year-old alopecia patients suitable for DPC.

The sample was whole blood, taken in connection with sensitization to the hapten diphenylcyclopropenone (DPC). V and J are TRBV29-1 and TRBJ1-2; maybe TRBD1 (5 bases). This TCR derives from a woman between 45 and 60 years old with alopecia areata. Some clones in this sample may be carry-over from other donors' samples. The CDR3 loop reads CSAVVGALRNYGYTF. CDR3 bases: TGCAGCGCCGTGGTCGGGGCTTTGAGGAACTATGGCTACACCTTC. The full variable domain, with the rest looked up from reference TRBV29-1 and TRBJ1-2, is SAVISQKPSRDICQRGTSLTIQCQVDSQVTMMFWYRQQPGQSLTLIATANQGSEATYESGFVIDKFPISRPNLTFSTLTVSNMSPEDSSIYLCSAVVGALRNYGYTFGSGTRLTVV.